The T cell receptor beta chain under discussion was sequenced for a study of T-cell reconstitution after alpha-beta-depleted transplantation in children. Study-wide findings and caveats: T-cell counts and diversity at one year following transplant were attributed mainly to newly produced T cells.

Concerning this clonotype: Antigen specificity is unknown.

Library preparation (for TCRbeta) was performed with unique molecular identifiers. TCRdb re-analysed the PCR reads in MiXCR, keeping a single row per CDR3 protein. The sample lists a few hundred thousand distinct CDR3 sequences, roughly 27% occurring once. This CDR3 region has 11 residues. The germline gives CDR1 DFQATT, CDR2 SNEGSKA (reference sequence). Trimming removed 0 bases at V and 4 bases at J, with 4 bases between. The material sequenced was PBMCs, taken before TCRalphabeta/CD19-depleted stem cell transplant. V is TRBV20-1 and J is TRBJ2-7, with unresolved D. The sequence was collected from a boy less than two years old with Wiskott-Aldrich syndrome, due to receive a stem cell transplant. CDR3 protein: CSARDKYEQYF. The DNA for the CDR3 is TGCAGTGCTAGAGATAAGTACGAGCAGTACTTC.